This T cell receptor (beta chain) was observed in a study of blood T cell repertoires in COVID-19. Study information: Acute-phase and convalescent COVID-19 samples originated in the United States, Italy and Spain. From T cells, B-cell-depleted T cells, or PBMCs came the material, which was cDNA or gDNA.

How the authors handled the data: Amplification from reference gene primers served as the basis for estimated nucleated cell counts. The table came from immunoSEQ multiplex PCR; TCRdb's copy has only in-frame clones and leaves some out. V and J calls and clone size are copied from that table; D and trimming were computed from the DNA. The sample carries about 65,000 clones, 75% to 85% recorded once. This CDR3 has 16 residues. Germline CDR1 and CDR2: LNHDA and SQIVND (reference sequence). J gave up 2 bases and V 4 bases, and 6 bases lay outside the gene matches. The V and J genes are TRBV19 and TRBJ2-1; 9 nucleotides align to TRBD1. The sample consisted of peripheral blood. The sequence derives from a human donor in a cohort sampled during active COVID-19. CDR3 residues: CASSTRRDRAYNEQFF. The CDR3 DNA reads as TGTGCCAGTAGTACCCGCCGGGACAGGGCCTACAATGAGCAGTTCTTC.